This T cell receptor (beta chain) is drawn from a study of T cell responses to AZD1222 COVID-19 vaccine (dated by TCRdb to about 2021). Regarding the research as a whole: Because spike-specific TCR depth and breadth did not differ between the two schedules, AZD1222 recipients who got a second dose at roughly 4 weeks were pooled with those who got a second dose at roughly 12 weeks. A total of over 230 trial participants underwent TCR sequencing, of whom roughly 210 received two doses of AZD1222 and about 25 received two doses of the MenACWY control vaccine. Trial participants were enrolled into age subgroups of 18-55, 56-69 and 70-plus years, which contained approximately 150, 28 and 58 TCR-sequenced participants, respectively.

The CDR3 regions of human TCRbeta chains were subjected to immunosequencing. Processing in the source paper ran as follows. TCRs in the repertoires were compared against a reference library of SARS-CoV-2-specific TCRs that had been generated with the MIRA antigen-specificity platform. Breadth was defined as the fraction of unique TCRs that were SARS-CoV-2-associated, and depth was defined as the fraction of total T cells that were SARS-CoV-2-associated. Using the MIRA data, each spike-specific TCR was assigned both to the spike region to which the TCR was reactive and to a CD4 or CD8 class. Log10-transformed breadth and depth values were compared by one-way ANOVA with Sidak's multiple comparisons tests. As stored in TCRdb, this immuneACCESS dataset retains in-frame rearrangements with V and J assigned. A fraction of the clones does not appear; measured against another copy, unresolved V genes explain less than half of the discrepancy, and the remainder lacks a known reason. The V and J calls and clone size are taken from that table; D and trimming were inferred from the DNA. Present in this sample are roughly 170,000 clones, about 92% of which were seen just once. In total, the top ten clones hold approximately 0.97% of the sample.

The investigation overall reported the following: Reportedly, close to half of the unique spike-specific TCRs recognized epitopes lying outside the regions that are mutated in the B.1.351 and B.1.1.7 variants. Spike-specific TCR breadth and depth rose significantly after two AZD1222 doses compared with day 0 and with MenACWY recipients. Vaccine-associated CD4 TCRs spanned the whole spike protein, with dominant responses in regions 160-218 and 743-854. Most participants were white British and females outnumbered males, and the authors suggested that clonal diversity may have been underestimated. In the small 56-69-year group, the increase in depth fell short of significance, most likely because of low power. No day 14 peak-response samples were available, so repertoires were characterized only after the peak T cell response. Conclusions about previously exposed vaccinees are limited, since just five or six AZD1222 recipients were seropositive for SARS-CoV-2 at baseline.

According to the study, the label for this sample's time point signals: baseline before first vaccination. Vaccinee samples were obtained from the UK trials COV001 and COV002, which included a single-blind randomized controlled phase 2/3 trial of AZD1222 (ChAdOx1 nCoV-19) in healthy adults. Trial participant PBMC samples were collected at day 0 and day 28 after the second dose for TCRbeta chain sequencing. The germline V gene (reference sequence) yields SGHNT for CDR1 and YYREEE for CDR2. There are 15 amino acids in the CDR3, from cysteine to phenylalanine inclusive. Only CDR3 DNA remains: 45 bases, in frame from the first base. Relative to germline, V is missing 5 bases and J is missing 8 bases, with 10 bases of the junction outside any gene match. In its sample, this clone was seen once. Its antigen remains undetermined. Base qualities are not provided; no much larger clone lies one nucleotide away.

This clonotype was sampled from an adult in good health. The chain is assembled from TRBV5-4 and TRBJ1-6; 7 middle bases align to TRBD1. The specimen was peripheral blood, collected on day 0 of AZD1222 vaccination. The CDR3 loop reads CASSHRDRGDSPLHF. The DNA is as follows: TGTGCCAGCAGTCACCGGGACAGAGGCGATTCACCCCTCCACTTT.